The rows below give T cell receptor beta chains drawn from one sample of a study of neurological immune-mediated disorders. TCRdb re-derived calls from the 5' RACE reads in MiXCR, one entry per CDR3 protein. The sample has tens of thousands of distinct CDR3 sequences; under 6.5% are singletons. The sample comprised CD4+ T cells from blood. The origin of the receptors is a middle-aged woman in good health. Both conserved end residues are part of each CDR3. Each record gives: J gene, V gene, D gene, clone size, CDR3 DNA, CDR3 protein. A D gene is named only where the DNA matches it firmly. Rows give clone size only sometimes, using once, few, many, or a class for an expanded clone.

TRBJ1-2	TRBV7-2	.	many	TGTGCCAGCAGCTTGAGAGCTAACTATGGCTACACCTTC	CASSLRANYGYTF
TRBJ1-2	TRBV3-1	TRBD1	many	TGTGCCAGCAGCCGACAGGGTGATAACTATGGCTACACCTTC	CASSRQGDNYGYTF
TRBJ1-2	TRBV5-6	.	many	TGTGCCAGCAGCTTGGTAGGGCGCTACTACACCTTC	CASSLVGRYYTF
TRBJ2-7	TRBV20-1	TRBD2	many	TGCAGTGCTAGAGATGGGAGGGGACCCTCCTACGAGCAGTACTTC	CSARDGRGPSYEQYF
TRBJ2-7	TRBV20-1	.	many	TGCAGTGCTAGAGGGGGGGACCACGAGCAGTACTTC	CSARGGDHEQYF
TRBJ1-4	TRBV5-1	.	many	TGCGCCAGCAGCCCGTCCCTCACCAGGGTGGGGGGTGAAAAACTGTTTTTT	CASSPSLTRVGGEKLFF
TRBJ1-2	TRBV5-1	TRBD1	many	TGCGCCAGCAGCATCCCCGGGACAGGGAATGGCTACACCTTC	CASSIPGTGNGYTF
TRBJ2-2	TRBV5-1	.	many	TGCGCCAGCAGTAGCCTAGACACCGGGGAGCTGTTTTTT	CASSSLDTGELFF
TRBJ1-5	TRBV20-1	TRBD1	many	TGCAGTGCCTACCAGACAGGGACTCCCAATCAGCCCCAGCATTTT	CSAYQTGTPNQPQHF
TRBJ2-7	TRBV5-1	.	many	TGCGCCAGCAGCTTGGGAGGGGAGTCCTACGAGCAGTACTTC	CASSLGGESYEQYF
TRBJ2-1	TRBV5-8	.	many	TGTGCCAGCAGCTTGGGGGTAGCGACGACCTACAATGAGCAGTTCTTC	CASSLGVATTYNEQFF
TRBJ2-5	TRBV29-1	.	many	TGCAGCGTTCTACCGTACTGGGGAGGGGGACAAGAGACCCAGTACTTC	CSVLPYWGGGQETQYF
TRBJ2-1	TRBV20-1	.	.	TGCAGTGCTAGAGCTGCCATAGGACAGGGAGGGGGCAATGAGCAGTTCTTC	CSARAAIGQGGGNEQFF
TRBJ2-7	TRBV6-5	.	many	TGTGCCAGCTGGGTCGTAGGGGACGAGCAGTACTTC	CASWVVGDEQYF
TRBJ2-7	TRBV5-1	TRBD1	many	TGCGCCAGCAGCAACCGGGACAGGGGGCTCTTCTCCTACGAGCAGTACTTC	CASSNRDRGLFSYEQYF
TRBJ2-5	TRBV7-9	TRBD1	many	TGTGCCAGCAGCCCCTCAACAGGGGGCCGGGAGACCCAGTACTTC	CASSPSTGGRETQYF
TRBJ2-5	TRBV28	TRBD2	many	TGTGCCAGCAGTTCCCGGGGAAGCGGGAGCTCCGAGACCCAGTACTTC	CASSSRGSGSSETQYF
TRBJ1-1	TRBV5-6	.	.	TGTGCCAACAGCATGGCAGGGTGGCGGACTGAAGCTTTCTTT	CANSMAGWRTEAFF
TRBJ2-7	TRBV6-5	TRBD2	many	TGTGCCAGCAGTCTAGGGGCTAGCGGGAGGGGAATGAAGTACTTC	CASSLGASGRGMKYF
TRBJ2-1	TRBV6-6	TRBD2	many	TGTGCCAGCAGTTACTCGATTAGCGGGACCCGCTACAATGAGCAGTTCTTC	CASSYSISGTRYNEQFF
TRBJ2-7	TRBV5-1	.	.	TGCGCCAGCAGCTTTAACGACGGAAACTACGAGCAGTACTTC	CASSFNDGNYEQYF
TRBJ1-5	TRBV7-2	.	many	TGTGCCAGCAGCCCTGAGCGGTGGCAGCCCCAGCATTTT	CASSPERWQPQHF
TRBJ2-4	TRBV28	.	many	TGTGCCAGCAGTTCTCCCTCTCCAGGCGGATCCAAAAACATTCAGTACTTC	CASSSPSPGGSKNIQYF
TRBJ1-2	TRBV20-1	TRBD1	many	TGCAGTGCTAGAGATCCCCAGGGGGCGAAAGGTGGCTACACCTTC	CSARDPQGAKGGYTF
TRBJ1-6	TRBV20-1	TRBD1	.	TGCAGTGCTCCCTACAGGGGAATGGCTGCCGCACCCCTCCACTTT	CSAPYRGMAAAPLHF
TRBJ2-2	TRBV20-1	.	many	TGCAGTGCTAGAGATGCTGGAGGGAACACCGGGGAGCTGTTTTTT	CSARDAGGNTGELFF
TRBJ1-4	TRBV27	.	many	TGTGCCAGCATGGGTCGGGATGAAAAACTGTTTTTT	CASMGRDEKLFF
TRBJ2-5	TRBV6-2/TRBV6-3	.	many	TGTGCCAGCTCCCCACAGGGCTCACAAGAGACCCAGTACTTC	CASSPQGSQETQYF
TRBJ2-5	TRBV20-1	TRBD2	many	TGCAGTGCCCAGATAGCGGGAGGGCTCGAGACCCAGTACTTC	CSAQIAGGLETQYF
TRBJ2-1	TRBV7-2	TRBD2	few	TGTGCCAGCAGCTTAGATCTACTAGCGGGGTATGAGCAGTTCTTC	CASSLDLLAGYEQFF
TRBJ2-5	TRBV7-2	.	many	TGTGCCAGCAGCTACCTCACGGAGACCCAGTACTTC	CASSYLTETQYF
TRBJ1-5	TRBV5-1	.	medium-sized	TGCGCCAGCAGCTTGGGATCAAATCAGCCCCAGCATTTT	CASSLGSNQPQHF
TRBJ2-3	TRBV10-3	.	many	TGTGCCATCAGTGCAACTAGTAGCACAGATACGCAGTATTTT	CAISATSSTDTQYF
TRBJ2-2	TRBV5-1	TRBD1	many	TGCGCCAGCAGGCCCCCCGGGACAGTGAACACCGGGGAGCTGTTTTTT	CASRPPGTVNTGELFF
TRBJ2-1	TRBV5-1	TRBD2	many	TGCGCCAGCAAAGGGACTATCAACTCCTACAATGAGCAGTTCTTC	CASKGTINSYNEQFF
TRBJ2-1	TRBV5-1	TRBD1	many	TGCGCCAGCAGCTTGGTCGGGACAGGGGGTTACAATGAGCAGTTCTTC	CASSLVGTGGYNEQFF
TRBJ1-1	TRBV5-1	.	many	TGCGCCAGCAGCTCCTCCGAGAGGATGAACACTGAAGCTTTCTTT	CASSSSERMNTEAFF
TRBJ2-1	TRBV6-6	.	many	TGTGCCAGCAGTGCCCAGGGTACCCCCTACAATGAGCAGTTCTTC	CASSAQGTPYNEQFF
TRBJ2-1	TRBV11-3	TRBD2	many	TGTGCCAGCAGCTTAGGGGTTGCGGGACTATTCGGTGAGCAGTTCTTC	CASSLGVAGLFGEQFF
TRBJ2-3	TRBV11-2	TRBD2	many	TGTGCCAGCAGCTTAGCCGCCCGACTAGCGGACTTCACAGATACGCAGTATTTT	CASSLAARLADFTDTQYF
TRBJ1-4	TRBV7-6	TRBD1	many	TGTGCCAGCACCCAGAACTTAGGGACAGGGGAAAAACTGTTTTTT	CASTQNLGTGEKLFF
TRBJ1-5	TRBV28	.	.	TGTGCCAGCAGAGACACCGGGACCGCAAATCAGCCCCAGCATTTT	CASRDTGTANQPQHF
TRBJ2-5	TRBV27	TRBD2	many	TGTGCCAGCAGTTTCGGACTAGCGGGAGGACAAGAGACCCAGTACTTC	CASSFGLAGGQETQYF
TRBJ1-1	TRBV3-1	.	few	TGTGCCAGCAGCCAAGCCCCGAACACTGAAGCTTTCTTT	CASSQAPNTEAFF
TRBJ2-2	TRBV20-1	TRBD2	many	TGCAGTGCTAAGGGACTAGCGGGACCGAACACCGGGGAGCTGTTTTTT	CSAKGLAGPNTGELFF
TRBJ1-1	TRBV7-2	.	many	TGTGCCAGCAGCGAAGCCCGGAAGGCTTTCTTT	CASSEARKAFF